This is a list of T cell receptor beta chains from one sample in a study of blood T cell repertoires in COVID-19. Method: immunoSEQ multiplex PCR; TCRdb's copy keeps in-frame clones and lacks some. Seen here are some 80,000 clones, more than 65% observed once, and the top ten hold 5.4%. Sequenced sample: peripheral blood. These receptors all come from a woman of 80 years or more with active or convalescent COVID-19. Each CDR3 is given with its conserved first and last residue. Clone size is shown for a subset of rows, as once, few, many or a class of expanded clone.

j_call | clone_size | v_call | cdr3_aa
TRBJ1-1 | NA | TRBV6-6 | CASSYSRQGTGAFF
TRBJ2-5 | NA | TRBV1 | CTSSQDRASGDSGGQETQYF
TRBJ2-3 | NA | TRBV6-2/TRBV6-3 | CASSSGQGAGTDTQYF
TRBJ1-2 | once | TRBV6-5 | CASSYSREWGTGGYTF
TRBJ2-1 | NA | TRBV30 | CAVMTSGRTVYNEQFF
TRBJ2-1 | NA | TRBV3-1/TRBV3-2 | CASSPPIGGDEQFF
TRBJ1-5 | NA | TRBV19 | CASTASGGTYSNQPQHF
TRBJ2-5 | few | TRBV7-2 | CASSSTGARETQYF
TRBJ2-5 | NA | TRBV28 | CASSFSSGGQETQYF
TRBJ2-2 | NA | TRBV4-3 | CASSQGTGTTGELFF